This paragraph reports one T cell receptor (beta chain). The data are from a study of blood T cell repertoires in COVID-19. Whole-study context: COVID-19 samples from acute and convalescent phases originated in the United States, Italy and Spain. PBMCs, B-cell-depleted T cells, or T cells provided the cDNA or gDNA that made up the material.

Trimming took 5 bases from V and 2 from J; bases not matched to a gene: 2. The CDR3 length is 15 residues. Germline V gene lookup returns CDR1 LNHDA and CDR2 SQIVND (reference sequence). Study processing details: For nucleated cells, counts were estimated from reference gene primer amplification. The method was immunoSEQ multiplex PCR; TCRdb's version includes in-frame clones alone and lacks a portion of them. That table supplies the V and J calls and clone size; D and trimming were determined from the DNA. The sample yields tens of thousands of clones, roughly 84% seen once. The rearrangement joins TRBV19 to TRBJ2-7, with TRBD2 identical over 14 bases. This clonotype was sampled from a man aged 45-60 years with acute or convalescent COVID-19. Input material: peripheral blood. CDR3 loop: CASSPGLAGAYEQYF. CDR3 coding DNA: TGTGCCAGTAGTCCGGGACTAGCGGGAGCCTACGAGCAGTACTTC.